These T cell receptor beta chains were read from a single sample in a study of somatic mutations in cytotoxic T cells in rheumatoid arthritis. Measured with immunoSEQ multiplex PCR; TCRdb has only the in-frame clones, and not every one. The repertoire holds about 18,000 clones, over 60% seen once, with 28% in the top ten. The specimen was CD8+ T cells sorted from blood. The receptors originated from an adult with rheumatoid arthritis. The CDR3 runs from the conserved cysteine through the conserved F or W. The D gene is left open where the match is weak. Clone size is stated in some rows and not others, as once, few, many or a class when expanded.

CDR3aa: CASSLQENTEAFF
CDR3nt: TGTGCCAGCAGTCTACAAGAGAACACTGAAGCTTTCTTT
j_gene: TRBJ1-1
v_gene: TRBV27
d_gene: .
abundance: few

CDR3aa: CASSPGLAGTTDTQYF
CDR3nt: TGTGCCAGCAGCCCGGGACTAGCGGGGACCACAGATACGCAGTATTTT
j_gene: TRBJ2-3
v_gene: TRBV9
d_gene: TRBD2
abundance: .

CDR3aa: CASTSGTWPQHF
CDR3nt: TGTGCCAGCACGAGCGGGACCTGGCCCCAGCATTTT
j_gene: TRBJ1-5
v_gene: TRBV28
d_gene: .
abundance: .

CDR3aa: CASSETRGQGVTGELFF
CDR3nt: TGTGCCAGCAGTGAAACCCGGGGACAGGGAGTCACCGGGGAGCTGTTTTTT
j_gene: TRBJ2-2
v_gene: TRBV25-1
d_gene: TRBD1
abundance: .

CDR3aa: CATSLGQGTYEQYF
CDR3nt: TGTGCCACCTCATTAGGACAGGGGACCTACGAGCAGTACTTC
j_gene: TRBJ2-7
v_gene: TRBV19
d_gene: TRBD1
abundance: .

CDR3aa: CASSKTDRVGMDEQYF
CDR3nt: TGTGCCAGTAGCAAGACCGACAGGGTGGGAATGGACGAGCAGTACTTC
j_gene: TRBJ2-7
v_gene: TRBV19
d_gene: TRBD1
abundance: .

CDR3aa: CAIRGQGSSTEAFF
CDR3nt: TGTGCCATCAGAGGACAGGGTTCAAGCACTGAAGCTTTCTTT
j_gene: TRBJ1-1
v_gene: TRBV10-3
d_gene: TRBD1
abundance: .

CDR3aa: CASSSRWDRGYGYTF
CDR3nt: TGTGCCAGCAGCTCCCGATGGGACAGGGGCTATGGCTACACCTTC
j_gene: TRBJ1-2
v_gene: TRBV27
d_gene: TRBD1
abundance: .

CDR3aa: CASTPIGNLAGELFF
CDR3nt: TGTGCCAGTACCCCCATAGGAAATTTGGCCGGGGAGCTGTTTTTT
j_gene: TRBJ2-2
v_gene: TRBV19
d_gene: .
abundance: once

CDR3aa: CASSPRTGQETQYF
CDR3nt: TGTGCCAGCAGCCCCCGGACAGGCCAAGAGACCCAGTACTTC
j_gene: TRBJ2-5
v_gene: TRBV7-9
d_gene: TRBD1
abundance: .

CDR3aa: CASSYSGSTDGYTF
CDR3nt: TGTGCCAGCAGTTACAGTGGCAGTACTGACGGCTACACCTTC
j_gene: TRBJ1-2
v_gene: TRBV6-5
d_gene: .
abundance: .

CDR3aa: CASSPQGPVNQPQHF
CDR3nt: TGTGCCAGCAGCCCCCAGGGCCCAGTCAATCAGCCCCAGCATTTT
j_gene: TRBJ1-5
v_gene: TRBV27
d_gene: .
abundance: .

CDR3aa: CASSYGTSGEQFF
CDR3nt: TGTGCCAGCAGTTACGGGACTAGCGGTGAGCAGTTCTTC
j_gene: TRBJ2-1
v_gene: TRBV6-5
d_gene: TRBD2
abundance: .

CDR3aa: CASSYGPGDTIYF
CDR3nt: TGTGCCAGCAGTTATGGTCCCGGAGACACCATATATTTT
j_gene: TRBJ1-3
v_gene: TRBV6-5
d_gene: .
abundance: .

CDR3aa: CASSSMTSGRAGETQYF
CDR3nt: TGTGCCAGCAGCTCAATGACTAGCGGGAGGGCGGGAGAGACCCAGTACTTC
j_gene: TRBJ2-5
v_gene: TRBV7-9
d_gene: TRBD2
abundance: .

CDR3aa: CASSEEGYRPGWKLFF
CDR3nt: TGTGCCAGTAGCGAGGAAGGGTACCGGCCAGGGTGGAAACTGTTTTTT
j_gene: TRBJ1-4
v_gene: TRBV19
d_gene: .
abundance: .

CDR3aa: CASTGLNQPQHF
CDR3nt: TGTGCCAGTACTGGGTTAAATCAGCCCCAGCATTTT
j_gene: TRBJ1-5
v_gene: TRBV19
d_gene: .
abundance: .

CDR3aa: CASSPPEQAGDTQYF
CDR3nt: TGTGCCAGCTCACCACCAGAACAGGCTGGAGATACGCAGTATTTT
j_gene: TRBJ2-3
v_gene: TRBV18
d_gene: .
abundance: .

CDR3aa: CSVRTGDTEAFF
CDR3nt: TGCAGCGTCCGGACAGGGGACACTGAAGCTTTCTTT
j_gene: TRBJ1-1
v_gene: TRBV29-1
d_gene: TRBD1
abundance: .

CDR3aa: CASSYELGDTREQYF
CDR3nt: TGTGCCAGCAGTTATGAGCTAGGGGACACTAGGGAGCAGTACTTC
j_gene: TRBJ2-7
v_gene: TRBV13
d_gene: .
abundance: .

CDR3aa: CAGLGGELFF
CDR3nt: TGTGCCGGACTAGGCGGGGAGCTGTTTTTT
j_gene: TRBJ2-2
v_gene: TRBV2
d_gene: TRBD2
abundance: .

CDR3aa: CASSSGLAGGDSPAGELFF
CDR3nt: TGTGCCAGCAGCTCCGGACTAGCGGGGGGGGACAGCCCGGCCGGGGAGCTGTTTTTT
j_gene: TRBJ2-2
v_gene: TRBV7-8
d_gene: TRBD2
abundance: .

CDR3aa: CASSGGQWLGYGYTF
CDR3nt: TGTGCCAGCAGTGGTGGACAGTGGCTTGGCTATGGCTACACCTTC
j_gene: TRBJ1-2
v_gene: TRBV6-1
d_gene: .
abundance: .

CDR3aa: CASRAGTNYREEQYF
CDR3nt: TGTGCCAGCAGGGCCGGGACCAACTACAGGGAGGAGCAGTACTTC
j_gene: TRBJ2-7
v_gene: TRBV2
d_gene: .
abundance: .

CDR3aa: CASSFFTTGPQYF
CDR3nt: TGTGCCAGCAGTTTTTTTACCACGGGGCCGCAGTACTTC
j_gene: TRBJ2-7
v_gene: TRBV28
d_gene: .
abundance: .

CDR3aa: CASSFWREVNEQYF
CDR3nt: TGTGCCAGCAGCTTTTGGCGGGAGGTTAACGAGCAGTACTTC
j_gene: TRBJ2-7
v_gene: TRBV5-8
d_gene: TRBD2
abundance: .

CDR3aa: CASSAGDSSYNEQFF
CDR3nt: TGTGCCAGCAGCGCTGGGGACTCCTCCTACAATGAGCAGTTCTTC
j_gene: TRBJ2-1
v_gene: TRBV9
d_gene: .
abundance: .

CDR3aa: CASSLGRQNYGYTF
CDR3nt: TGTGCCAGCAGCCTGGGACGGCAGAACTATGGCTACACCTTC
j_gene: TRBJ1-2
v_gene: TRBV6-6
d_gene: .
abundance: .

CDR3aa: CASTPGGGWYGYTF
CDR3nt: TGTGCCAGTACCCCTGGAGGGGGCTGGTATGGCTACACCTTC
j_gene: TRBJ1-2
v_gene: TRBV19
d_gene: TRBD1
abundance: .

CDR3aa: CASSEAWYRF
CDR3nt: TGTGCCAGCAGTGAAGCGTGGTATAGGTTC
j_gene: TRBJ2-7
v_gene: TRBV6-1
d_gene: .
abundance: .

CDR3aa: CATSRTGSNQPQHF
CDR3nt: TGTGCCACCAGCAGAACCGGGAGCAATCAGCCCCAGCATTTT
j_gene: TRBJ1-5
v_gene: TRBV15
d_gene: .
abundance: .

CDR3aa: CASEDNSYEQYF
CDR3nt: TGTGCCAGCGAGGACAACTCCTACGAGCAGTACTTC
j_gene: TRBJ2-7
v_gene: TRBV5-6
d_gene: .
abundance: .

CDR3aa: CATSRTPSGRTDTQYF
CDR3nt: TGTGCCACCAGCAGAACCCCTAGCGGGAGGACAGATACGCAGTATTTT
j_gene: TRBJ2-3
v_gene: TRBV15
d_gene: TRBD2
abundance: .

CDR3aa: CSADATGSSYNEQFF
CDR3nt: TGCAGCGCCGATGCAACGGGGAGCTCCTACAATGAGCAGTTCTTC
j_gene: TRBJ2-1
v_gene: TRBV29-1
d_gene: .
abundance: .

CDR3aa: CASSPSGDMVGNTIYF
CDR3nt: TGTGCCAGCAGCCCGAGCGGCGATATGGTTGGAAACACCATATATTTT
j_gene: TRBJ1-3
v_gene: TRBV7-8
d_gene: .
abundance: .

CDR3aa: CASSVDRGDEQFF
CDR3nt: TGTGCCAGCAGCGTGGACAGGGGGGATGAGCAGTTCTTC
j_gene: TRBJ2-1
v_gene: TRBV9
d_gene: TRBD1
abundance: .

CDR3aa: CASSFTGTLTEAFF
CDR3nt: TGTGCCAGCAGTTTCACAGGGACCTTGACTGAAGCTTTCTTT
j_gene: TRBJ1-1
v_gene: TRBV28
d_gene: .
abundance: .

CDR3aa: CASSELRAGELFF
CDR3nt: TGCGCCAGCAGTGAACTGAGGGCTGGGGAGCTGTTTTTT
j_gene: TRBJ2-2
v_gene: TRBV10-2
d_gene: .
abundance: .

CDR3aa: CASTKPRGVRGYTDTQYF
CDR3nt: TGTGCCAGCACCAAACCTAGGGGGGTGAGGGGCTACACAGATACGCAGTATTTT
j_gene: TRBJ2-3
v_gene: TRBV5-6
d_gene: .
abundance: .

CDR3aa: CASTSEGFQGTEAFF
CDR3nt: TGCGCCAGCACCTCTGAGGGGTTTCAGGGCACTGAAGCTTTCTTT
j_gene: TRBJ1-1
v_gene: TRBV4-1
d_gene: .
abundance: .

CDR3aa: CASSSWSWGNEQFF
CDR3nt: TGCGCCAGCAGCTCCTGGAGTTGGGGCAATGAGCAGTTCTTC
j_gene: TRBJ2-1
v_gene: TRBV4-1
d_gene: .
abundance: .

CDR3aa: CASSEDDNTQYF
CDR3nt: TGTGCCAGCAGTGAAGATGACAATACGCAGTATTTT
j_gene: TRBJ2-3
v_gene: TRBV2
d_gene: .
abundance: .